The 2 T cell receptor beta chains in this list originate from one sample, sequenced in a study of identical twins. TCRdb processed the 5' RACE reads anew with MiXCR; each CDR3 protein has one entry. The data contain around 670,000 distinct CDR3 sequences, 5.5% to 7.5% of them seen just once; the ten biggest clones take up around 2%. Material: naive T cells sorted from blood. The receptors come from a man between 18 and 29 years old in good health.

In this sample, this clonotype turned up many times. The genes are TRBV4-1 and TRBJ2-2; D gene uncertain. This CDR3 contains 14 residues. From germline, CDR1 is MGHRA and CDR2 YSYEKL. Trimming left V 4 bases short and J 0 bases short, with 6 bases between. The CDR3: CASSRTANTGELFF. In DNA form, the CDR3 reads TGCGCCAGCAGCCGGACGGCGAACACCGGGGAGCTGTTTTTT.

This clonotype was picked up a small number of times. The rearrangement links TRBV4-1 to TRBJ2-2, with D perhaps given as TRBD1 or TRBD2 (5 bases each). The CDR3 is 17 amino acids. V was cut by 1 base and J by 4 bases, with 16 bases left in between. The germline V gene encodes CDR1 MGHRA and CDR2 YSYEKL. Here the CDR3 reads CASSQVGSGAATGELFF. The CDR3 DNA follows: TGCGCCAGCAGCCAAGTTGGGTCCGGGGCCGCCACCGGGGAGCTGTTTTTT.